Ten or more counts support the clone carrying this TCR beta chain. As yet, its antigen is unknown. The data derive from a study of CD8 T cells in ankylosing spondylitis. Study outcomes and limitations: Disease-linked clones were found to be CD8+ and relatively rare in peripheral blood. Researchers reportedly found disease-linked clones significantly enriched in matched ankylosing spondylitis synovial fluid. About eight highly homologous variants made up a TCR beta motif that seemed to typify ankylosing spondylitis blood.

Between the trimmed V and J ends, which lost 0 bases and 1 base, there was a span of 15 bases. Per germline, CDR1 SGHRS and CDR2 YFSETQ. CDR3 length: 17 amino acids. Generation of TCR beta libraries employed quantitative 5'-RACE incorporating molecular barcodes. From the 5' RACE reads, TCRdb called clonotypes with MiXCR, one entry per CDR3 protein. The sample shows about 240,000 distinct CDR3 sequences, roughly 8.6% of them seen only once. The sequence was obtained from a male donor with ankylosing spondylitis or in good health (not recorded which). This chain links TRBV5-1 with TRBJ2-3, with unresolved D. The sample comprised blood, either unsorted or a sorted T cell fraction (not recorded which). The CDR3 region has the DNA TGCGCCAGCAGCTTGGCCCCTGGAAACCTAGGCACAGATACGCAGTATTTT. Protein: CASSLAPGNLGTDTQYF.